This T cell receptor (beta chain) was captured by sequencing in a study of Ad26.COV2.S vaccination and SARS-CoV-2 variants. Study-wide findings and caveats: Recipients given vaccine exceeded placebo recipients in spike-specific TCR breadth.

Assay: immunoSEQ multiplex PCR; the TCRdb copy retains only in-frame clones and omits some. The data show under 550,000 clones, about nine tenths seen once. Turning to this clone: The antigen is unknown.

The sample's treatment: around 19 received Ad26.COV2.S at low or high dose, single or two shots; roughly five received placebo; per-sample allocation not given. Day 63 after the first vaccine or placebo injection was the time point for sampling. The sequence came from a person between 18 and 65 years old who received the Ad26.COV2.S COVID-19 vaccine or a placebo. The source material was peripheral blood, sampled in a trial of Ad26.COV2.S vaccine versus placebo.

The CDR3 reads CASSAQGNTEAFF. DNA for the CDR3: TGTGCCAGCAGTGCACAGGGGAACACTGAAGCTTTCTTT. This chain links TRBV2 with TRBJ1-1; the D gene is possibly TRBD1 (6 bases). Germline-derived CDR1 and CDR2 are SNHLY and FYNNEI. Trimming took off 4 bases at V and 1 base at J, with 7 bases between the two ends. The CDR3 loop spans 13 amino acids.